A selection of T cell receptor beta chains follows, all from one sample in a study of T cell clusters in autoimmune cytopenias. TCRdb reprocessed the multiplex PCR reads, with one entry per CDR3 protein and no DNA. This sample's table reports 8,200 or so distinct CDR3 sequences. The sequenced material came from peripheral blood. The receptors were gathered from a human donor with an autoimmune cytopenia or autoimmune hepatitis (not recorded which). Each CDR3 is given with its conserved first and last residue. Only part of the rows carry a size: once, few, many, or a class if the clone is expanded.

TRBJ2-3,TRBV5-8,NA,CASRGGSHRATDTQYF
TRBJ1-1,TRBV5-4,NA,CASSLGGGRRNTEAFF
TRBJ2-1,TRBV19,medium-sized,CASRLSAHSEQFF
TRBJ2-7,TRBV6-5,NA,CASSKTGRGGNYEQYF
TRBJ1-6,TRBV15,NA,CATGEFSSSPLHF
TRBJ2-4,TRBV11-2,NA,CASANRSLAKNIQYF
TRBJ2-5,TRBV30,NA,CAWSVAGGEKTQYF
TRBJ2-1,TRBV19,NA,CASSLAGNNYNEQFF
TRBJ1-6,TRBV6-4,NA,CASSDSTRGANSPLHF
TRBJ2-4,TRBV12-3/TRBV12-4,NA,CASSERTLTKNIQYF
TRBJ2-2,TRBV7-9,NA,CASSLVRGELFF
TRBJ2-1,TRBV5-1,NA,CASSPRASGYNEQFF
TRBJ2-3,TRBV12-3/TRBV12-4,NA,CASSSLAGGPSDTQYF
TRBJ2-1,TRBV12-3/TRBV12-4,NA,CASSVNPGSSYNEQFF